Listed below are T cell receptor beta chains from one sample, sequenced in a study of cytomegalovirus exposure and HLA in healthy donors. Generated by immunoSEQ multiplex PCR, the TCRdb table keeps only in-frame clones and is missing some. Seen here are 55,000 to 80,000 clones, approximately 95% observed once, and the top ten hold 3% to 3.5%. Sequencing was done on a sample of PBMCs. These receptors originate from a man aged 18 to 30 in good health and CMV-seronegative. Both conserved end residues are part of each CDR3. Fields, in order: V gene, J gene, clone size, D gene, CDR3 length, CDR3 protein, CDR3 DNA. The D gene is left open where the match is weak. Rows may omit the clone size; those that give it use once, few, many or a size class.

TRBV27	TRBJ2-1	-	-	14	CASSLPGHLLEQFF	TGTGCCAGCAGTTTACCGGGACACCTGCTTGAGCAGTTCTTC
TRBV5-6	TRBJ1-3	-	TRBD1	14	CASSPGQERNTIYF	TGTGCCAGCAGCCCGGGACAGGAACGAAACACCATATATTTT
TRBV7-9	TRBJ2-1	-	-	16	CASSLGSRSSYNEQFF	TGTGCCAGCAGCTTAGGGAGTCGGAGCTCCTACAATGAGCAGTTCTTC
TRBV7-9	TRBJ2-1	-	-	11	CASSLSGEQFF	TGTGCCAGCAGCTTATCCGGGGAGCAGTTCTTC
TRBV6-5	TRBJ2-3	-	TRBD1	14	CASSGTGGADTQYF	TGTGCCAGCTCCGGGACAGGGGGCGCAGATACGCAGTATTTT
TRBV9	TRBJ2-3	-	TRBD2	17	CASSVEATSGGTDTQYF	TGTGCCAGCAGCGTAGAGGCAACTAGCGGGGGCACAGATACGCAGTATTTT
TRBV5-6	TRBJ2-7	once	-	16	CASTSPAGRLGHEQYF	TGTGCCAGCACTTCCCCCGCGGGCAGACTTGGCCACGAGCAGTACTTC
TRBV9	TRBJ2-2	once	-	13	CASSIANTGELFF	TGTGCCAGCAGCATCGCGAACACCGGGGAGCTGTTTTTT
TRBV7-9	TRBJ1-2	-	TRBD1	14	CASSPQGTNYGYTF	TGTGCCAGCAGCCCACAGGGGACCAACTATGGCTACACCTTC
TRBV6-1	TRBJ1-6	-	-	15	CASSRDPDGGSPLHF	TGTGCCAGCAGTCGCGACCCGGACGGGGGTTCACCCCTCCACTTT
TRBV18	TRBJ2-1	once	-	14	CASSGQGTHNEQFF	TGTGCCAGCTCAGGCCAGGGGACCCACAATGAGCAGTTCTTC
TRBV29-1	TRBJ2-2	-	-	13	CSVGRQTPGELFF	TGCAGCGTTGGTCGTCAGACACCCGGGGAGCTGTTTTTT
TRBV27	TRBJ2-7	-	-	14	CASSYGGPPYEQYF	TGTGCCAGCAGTTACGGGGGGCCACCCTACGAGCAGTACTTC
TRBV2	TRBJ2-7	-	-	14	CASSEVGGAVEQYF	TGTGCCAGCAGTGAAGTGGGGGGGGCTGTTGAGCAGTACTTC
TRBV28	TRBJ1-2	-	-	12	CASSSVFYGYTF	TGTGCCAGCAGTTCCGTATTCTATGGCTACACCTTC
TRBV7-2	TRBJ2-7	-	TRBD2	17	CASSLTSGGLSSYEQYF	TGTGCCAGCAGCTTAACTAGCGGGGGGTTATCCTCCTACGAGCAGTACTTC
TRBV5-1	TRBJ2-7	-	TRBD1	13	CASRPQGSYEQYF	TGCGCCAGCAGACCACAGGGGTCCTACGAGCAGTACTTC